This T cell receptor beta chain comes out of a study of Tregs in tolerant kidney transplant recipients. Study-level points and caveats: Some patients' samples used different primers over time, so nucleotide sequences weren't comparable. Tolerant patients' donor-specific Tregs expanded beyond overall Tregs, suggesting antigen-driven growth. No direct test of biological reproducibility was done here.

Profiling relied on immunoSEQ multiplex PCR, and the TCRdb table lists in-frame clones only, not all of them. Of more than 70,000 clones listed, roughly 90% were seen once; the top ten hold roughly 1.5%. Trimming shortened V by 10 bases and J by 11 bases, and 23 bases separated the two germline ends. CDR3 length: 13 residues. Germline V gene data show CDR1 as SGHVS and CDR2 as FQNEAQ. With regard to this clone: The antigen remains undetermined.

Mixed chimerism was transient after nonmyeloablative marrow transplants from related graft donors. CD4+CD25+CD127- Tregs, CD4+CD25- non-Tregs, CD4 and CD8 cells were sorted. The sequencing used CD4+ T cells from blood (PBMCs), collected 24 months after the transplant. V gene TRBV7-8 combines with J gene TRBJ1-1; no clear D gene. The origin of this receptor is a human patient who received a combined kidney and bone marrow transplant. The graft donor may have given rise to some T cells. CDR3 DNA sequence: TGTGCCACCACTCCGAGCAGGTTTGAAAGGGCTTTCTTT. Translated, it gives CATTPSRFERAFF.